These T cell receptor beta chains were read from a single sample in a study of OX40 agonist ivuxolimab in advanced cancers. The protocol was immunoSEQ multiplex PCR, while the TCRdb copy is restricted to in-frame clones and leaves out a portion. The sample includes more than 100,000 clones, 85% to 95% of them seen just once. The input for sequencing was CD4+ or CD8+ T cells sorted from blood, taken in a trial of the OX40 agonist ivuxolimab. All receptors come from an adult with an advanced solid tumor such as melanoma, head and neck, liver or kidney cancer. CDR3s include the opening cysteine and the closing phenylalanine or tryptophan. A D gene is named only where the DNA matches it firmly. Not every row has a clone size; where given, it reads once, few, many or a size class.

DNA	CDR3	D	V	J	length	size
TGCGCCAGCAGCCAAGATCCGCGAGGGAGCACTGCCAATGAGCAGTTCTTC	CASSQDPRGSTANEQFF	-	TRBV4-3	TRBJ2-1	17	few
TGTGCCACCACCGGGACAGGTAACTACGAGCAGTACTTC	CATTGTGNYEQYF	TRBD1	TRBV6-1	TRBJ2-7	13	few
TGTGCCAGCAGGGACACTTCCTATGGCTACACCTTC	CASRDTSYGYTF	-	TRBV6-6	TRBJ1-2	12	-
TGTGCCAGCAGCCCTACCGGACAGGGGGCCTCACCCCTCCACTTT	CASSPTGQGASPLHF	TRBD1	TRBV5-4	TRBJ1-6	15	few
TGTGCCTGGAGTTCCGGGACAGGGGGGAAAGCCTACGAGCAGTACTTC	CAWSSGTGGKAYEQYF	TRBD1	TRBV30	TRBJ2-7	16	-
TGTGCCAGCAGCTTAGAGCCGAGCGGGACGCCAGATACGCAGTATTTT	CASSLEPSGTPDTQYF	TRBD2	TRBV11-2	TRBJ2-3	16	-
TGTGCCAGCAGCGATACCCGGGACGGACATGGCTACACCTTC	CASSDTRDGHGYTF	-	TRBV7-7	TRBJ1-2	14	-
TGTGCCACCGCCCGGGGACAGACTGAAGCTTTCTTT	CATARGQTEAFF	TRBD1	TRBV28	TRBJ1-1	12	few
TGTGCCAGCTCAACCGGGACAGGGGATTTTTCACCCCTCCACTTT	CASSTGTGDFSPLHF	TRBD1	TRBV18	TRBJ1-6	15	once
TGTGCCAGCAGTTTATTTCCTCTAGCGGGAGAGACCCAGTACTTC	CASSLFPLAGETQYF	TRBD2	TRBV27	TRBJ2-5	15	-
TGCGCCACCCGAATCCTGGGAGGGGGCACTGAAGCTTTCTTT	CATRILGGGTEAFF	-	TRBV5-1	TRBJ1-1	14	-
TGTGCCAGCAGCTTAGGGTGGACGGGGGGCCACGAGCAGTACTTC	CASSLGWTGGHEQYF	-	TRBV11-2	TRBJ2-7	15	-
TGTGCCAGCAGCCGGACAGGGGAATTCGGCCAAGAGACCCAGTACTTC	CASSRTGEFGQETQYF	TRBD1	TRBV7-2	TRBJ2-5	16	once
TGTGCCAGCAGCTTGGACCCAAAGGGTAGCGGGGTGCGGGAGCAGTACTTC	CASSLDPKGSGVREQYF	TRBD2	TRBV5-4	TRBJ2-7	17	-
TGTGCCAGCAGGCACACCGGGATCACCGGGGAGCTGTTTTTT	CASRHTGITGELFF	-	TRBV6-5	TRBJ2-2	14	-
TGTGCCACAGGGGCGGGGAGCTCCTACGAGCAGTACTTC	CATGAGSSYEQYF	-	TRBV7-2	TRBJ2-7	13	-
TGCGCCAGCAGCCTCCGCGTTGGTGGGGGAAGGAACACTGAAGCTTTCTTT	CASSLRVGGGRNTEAFF	-	TRBV5-1	TRBJ1-1	17	once
TGTGCCAGCAGCTTACACCAGGGAGGTGAAAAACTGTTTTTT	CASSLHQGGEKLFF	-	TRBV7-9	TRBJ1-4	14	-
TGTGCCAGCCACCGCCAAGGGGTAGACACAGATACGCAGTATTTT	CASHRQGVDTDTQYF	-	TRBV6-6	TRBJ2-3	15	-
TGTGCCAGCAGCCTAGACTCAGAAGAGACCCAGTACTTC	CASSLDSEETQYF	-	TRBV7-3	TRBJ2-5	13	-
TGTGCCAGCAGCCAGGTCCGAGAGACCCAGTACTTC	CASSQVRETQYF	-	TRBV6-5	TRBJ2-5	12	few
TGTGCCAGCAGCACTCTCGCAAACCCAGATACGCAGTATTTT	CASSTLANPDTQYF	-	TRBV27	TRBJ2-3	14	-